This entry lists 21 T cell receptor beta chains sequenced from one sample in a study of blood T cell repertoires in COVID-19. Clones were sequenced by immunoSEQ multiplex PCR, and TCRdb holds only the in-frame ones, with some missing. The data hold 250,000 to 400,000 clones, with 90% observed a single time. The sequenced sample was peripheral blood. Receptors originate from a woman under 40 with COVID-19, enrolled during active disease.

This sequence joins TRBV27 and TRBJ2-7; TRBD1 matches at 9 bases. Trimming at V came to 5 bases and at J to 10 bases, leaving 12 bases not matched to a gene. In germline, CDR1 is MNHEY, CDR2 SMNVEV (reference sequence). The CDR3 runs 14 residues. As DNA, the CDR3 is TGTGCCAGCAGTCAAACCGGGACAGGGAATTTACAGTACTTC. Its translation is CASSQTGTGNLQYF.

This clone was counted a single time. The rearrangement uses TRBV5-1 and TRBJ1-1, with D hard to call. CDR3 length: 14 residues. The germline CDR1 and CDR2 sequences are SGHRS and YFSETQ. Trimming removed 0 bases from V and 1 base from J, with 7 bases in between. In nucleotides, the CDR3 is TGCGCCAGCAGCTTGGCCACAGCGAACACTGAAGCTTTCTTT. It specifies CASSLATANTEAFF.

The rearrangement links TRBV9 to TRBJ1-3; D may be TRBD1 (5 bases). The length of the CDR3 is 18 residues. Germline V gene sequence: CDR1 SGDLS, CDR2 YYNGEE. With 0 bases removed from V and 0 bases from J, the gap between germline ends came to 16 bases. The CDR3 loop reads CASSVDGAGPSSGNTIYF. Written as DNA, the CDR3 is TGTGCCAGCAGCGTAGATGGTGCAGGGCCGAGCTCTGGAAACACCATATATTTT.

The J gene is TRBJ2-2, the V gene TRBV30; the D is unclear. In germline, CDR1 is GTSNPN, CDR2 SVGIG (reference sequence). Between the trimmed V and J ends, which lost 3 bases and 6 bases, there was a span of 11 bases. The CDR3 totals 13 residues. CDR3 DNA sequence: TGTGCCTGGAGCGCCGACTCAGCCGGGGAGCTGTTTTTT. It yields the protein CAWSADSAGELFF.

The chain recombines TRBV4-2 with TRBJ2-1, with a tentative D call TRBD1 (6 bases). Germline V gene data show CDR1 as LGHNA and CDR2 as YNFKEQ. Trimming shortened V by 4 bases and J by 11 bases, and 15 bases separated the two germline ends. The length of the CDR3 is 13 residues. Here the CDR3 reads CASSPTRDIQQFF. CDR3 bases: TGTGCCAGCAGCCCTACTCGGGACATCCAGCAGTTCTTC.

This chain's CDR3 is CASSLAINRGGYGYTF. CDR3 in DNA: TGTGCCAGCAGCTTAGCCATAAACAGGGGAGGCTATGGCTACACCTTC. The genes are TRBV7-2 and TRBJ1-2, with 7 bases lining up with TRBD1. J was trimmed by 4 bases and V by 0 bases; bases with no gene match: 8. The CDR3 runs to 16 residues. Germline-derived CDR1 and CDR2 are SGHTA and FQGNSA.

This chain connects TRBV30 to TRBJ1-3; D might be TRBD1 (5 bases). The germline V gene has CDR1 GTSNPN and CDR2 SVGIG (reference sequence). This CDR3 has 16 amino acids. The germline V and J ends were trimmed by 4 bases and 4 bases, with 20 bases remaining between them. CDR3 sequence reads: CAWTNLFQGSGNTIYF. As DNA, the CDR3 is TGTGCCTGGACCAACCTTTTCCAGGGTTCGGGAAACACCATATATTTT.

V usage is TRBV30 and J usage is TRBJ2-3, with unresolved D. The germline gives CDR1 GTSNPN, CDR2 SVGIG (reference sequence). CDR3 length: 12 residues. Deletions cut 0 bases from V and 8 bases from J, with 9 bases between. The CDR3, as DNA: TGTGCCTGGAGTGTACCCTCGGGTACGCAGTATTTT. Translation: CAWSVPSGTQYF. The full variable domain, completed using reference TRBV30 and TRBJ2-3, is SQTIHQWPATLVQPVGSPLSLECTVEGTSNPNLYWYRQAAGRGLQLLFYSVGIGQISSEVPQNLSASRPQDRQFILSSKKLLLSDSGFYLCAWSVPSGTQYFGPGTRLTVL.

V usage is TRBV3-1 (or the pseudogene TRBV3-2) and J usage is TRBJ1-1; TRBD1 agrees at 9 bases. With V trimmed by 4 bases and J by 5 bases, 14 bases remained unmatched. Germline V gene sequence: CDR1 LGHDT, CDR2 YNNKEL (reference sequence). The CDR3 covers 17 residues. CDR3: CASSPSPAGQGRTEAFF. DNA of the CDR3: TGTGCCAGCAGCCCATCCCCGGCGGGACAGGGTAGGACTGAAGCTTTCTTT.

This chain joins TRBV5-1 and TRBJ1-4, with D possibly TRBD1 on 6 matching bases. The CDR3 runs to 15 residues. Trimming pared 0 bases from V and 5 bases from J, leaving 11 bases between. Germline lookup yields CDR1 SGHRS and CDR2 YFSETQ. CDR3 protein: CASSLAVQGNEKLFF. CDR3 DNA sequence: TGCGCCAGCAGCTTGGCCGTCCAGGGGAATGAAAAACTGTTTTTT.

The rearrangement links TRBV3-1 (or the pseudogene TRBV3-2) to TRBJ1-1, with unresolved D. This CDR3 region has 12 residues. The germline gives CDR1 LGHDT, CDR2 YNNKEL (reference sequence). Trimming removed 4 bases at V and 7 bases at J, with 10 bases between. CDR3 sequence (DNA): TGTGCCAGCAGCCCGGGATGGCATGAAGCTTTCTTT. Its protein is CASSPGWHEAFF.

The J gene is TRBJ1-2, the V gene TRBV3-1 (or the pseudogene TRBV3-2); possible D gene TRBD1, 5 bases. This CDR3 is 15 amino acids long. V was cut by 1 base and J by 4 bases, with 13 bases left in between. Germline V gene data show CDR1 as LGHDT and CDR2 as YNNKEL (reference sequence). The CDR3: CASSQAIAGPYGYTF. CDR3 sequence (DNA): TGTGCCAGCAGCCAAGCGATAGCAGGGCCCTATGGCTACACCTTC.

The chain recombines TRBV2 with TRBJ1-5; TRBD1 agrees at 8 bases. CDR1 SNHLY and CDR2 FYNNEI come from the germline V gene. J gave up 4 bases and V 6 bases, and 2 bases lay outside the gene matches. The CDR3 has 13 residues. Here the CDR3 reads CASSYRGNQPQHF. DNA of the CDR3: TGTGCCAGCAGCTACAGGGGGAATCAGCCCCAGCATTTT.

The CDR3 bases are TGCGCCAGCAGCCCTAGACAGGGGGAAAGGAACGAGCAGTACTTC. This sequence encodes CASSPRQGERNEQYF. The chain links TRBV5-1 to TRBJ2-7; 9 bases are a match to TRBD1. The CDR3 is 15 amino acids. Germline CDR1 and CDR2: SGHRS and YFSETQ. The trim removed 4 bases at V and 5 bases at J, leaving 10 bases unmatched.

This chain uses TRBV13 with TRBJ2-2, with 7 bases fitting TRBD1. The CDR3 totals 17 residues. Trimming at V came to 0 bases and at J to 2 bases, leaving 6 bases not matched to a gene. Per germline, CDR1 PRHDT and CDR2 FYEKMQ (reference sequence). CDR3 sequence reads: CASSLGKGAYNTGELFF. The DNA for the CDR3 is TGTGCCAGCAGCTTAGGAAAGGGGGCCTACAACACCGGGGAGCTGTTTTTT.

The rearrangement joins TRBV28 to TRBJ1-5; 11 bases match TRBD1. CDR1 is MDHEN, CDR2 SYDVKM, per germline. The CDR3 has 16 residues. Trimming removed 2 bases from V and 6 bases from J; junction bases left unmatched: 6. For the CDR3, the DNA is TGTGCCAGCAGTTTACGGACAGGGGGCGAGAGTCAGCCCCAGCATTTT. It specifies CASSLRTGGESQPQHF. Using reference TRBV28 and TRBJ1-5 for the parts outside the CDR3, the full variable domain is DVKVTQSSRYLVKRTGEKVFLECVQDMDHENMFWYRQDPGLGLRLIYFSYDVKMKEKGDIPEGYSVSREKKERFSLILESASTNQTSMYLCASSLRTGGESQPQHFGDGTRLSIL.

The rearrangement links TRBV30 to TRBJ1-1, with D hard to call. Per germline, CDR1 GTSNPN and CDR2 SVGIG (reference sequence). This CDR3 is built from 13 residues. V was cut by 3 bases and J by 0 bases, with 8 bases left in between. CDR3 loop: CAWREIMNTEAFF. For the CDR3, the DNA is TGTGCCTGGAGGGAGATCATGAACACTGAAGCTTTCTTT.

This chain connects TRBV28 to TRBJ1-1; 9 bases line up with TRBD1. With V trimmed by 5 bases and J by 5 bases, 9 bases remained unmatched. This CDR3 has 15 amino acids. Germline CDR1 reads MDHEN; CDR2 reads SYDVKM. The CDR3 region has the DNA TGTGCCAGCAGTACCCCCCGGGACAGGGAAACTGAAGCTTTCTTT. Translation: CASSTPRDRETEAFF. The full variable domain, completed using reference TRBV28 and TRBJ1-1, is DVKVTQSSRYLVKRTGEKVFLECVQDMDHENMFWYRQDPGLGLRLIYFSYDVKMKEKGDIPEGYSVSREKKERFSLILESASTNQTSMYLCASSTPRDRETEAFFGQGTRLTVV.

This clone was recorded only once. The chain uses TRBV5-1 and TRBJ2-2; the D gene is possibly TRBD1 (5 bases). This CDR3 is 16 amino acids long. The V end was cut by 7 bases, the J end by 0 bases, with 16 bases between. Germline V CDR1 and CDR2: SGHRS, YFSETQ. CDR3 amino acids: CASDTGHSANTGELFF. CDR3 DNA sequence: TGCGCCAGCGACACCGGACACTCCGCGAACACCGGGGAGCTGTTTTTT.

About this clone itself: In the same sample, other DNA sequences code for this CDR3. CDR3 region: CASSQRQGRETQYF. The DNA for the CDR3 is TGTGCCAGCAGCCAAAGACAGGGCCGGGAGACCCAGTACTTC. This chain uses TRBV3-1 (or the pseudogene TRBV3-2) with TRBJ2-5; 7 bases agree with TRBD1. Germline assignment: CDR1 LGHDT and CDR2 YNNKEL (reference sequence). V lost 2 bases to trimming and J lost 5 bases; unmatched junction nucleotides: 5. The CDR3 extends over 14 amino acids.

V usage is TRBV9 and J usage is TRBJ1-1; D may be TRBD1 (5 bases). V was shortened by 3 bases and J by 4 bases, with 10 bases between the two germline ends. Germline CDR1 reads SGDLS; CDR2 reads YYNGEE. The CDR3 loop spans 13 amino acids. The chain's CDR3 is CASSGTTITEAFF. Written as DNA, the CDR3 is TGTGCCAGCAGCGGGACAACGATCACTGAAGCTTTCTTT.